This is a list of T cell receptor beta chains from one sample in a study of spatial heterogeneity in lung cancer. TCRdb reprocessed the 5' RACE reads via MiXCR and lists one record per CDR3 protein. The sample has around 92,000 distinct CDR3 sequences, approximately 12% seen once; the top ten hold more than 40%. The input for sequencing was PBMCs, taken at surgery. The receptors originated from a male donor with early-stage non-small cell lung cancer. Each CDR3 is given with its conserved first and last residue. D genes are given only for firm matches. Some rows have no size entry. The others give once, few or many, or a class for an expanded clone.

J gene: TRBJ2-2
clone size: many
D gene: .
V gene: TRBV18
CDR3 protein: CASSPPGNTGELFF
CDR3 DNA: TGTGCCAGCTCACCTCCCGGGAACACCGGGGAGCTGTTTTTT

J gene: TRBJ1-3
clone size: .
D gene: .
V gene: TRBV18
CDR3 protein: CASSPRKLSGNTIYF
CDR3 DNA: TGTGCCAGCTCACCACGTAAGCTCTCTGGAAACACCATATATTTT

J gene: TRBJ2-5
clone size: .
D gene: .
V gene: TRBV6-2/TRBV6-3
CDR3 protein: CASSTIRRAQETQYF
CDR3 DNA: TGTGCCAGCAGCACGATTAGACGGGCCCAAGAGACCCAGTACTTC

J gene: TRBJ1-5
clone size: .
D gene: .
V gene: TRBV6-2/TRBV6-3
CDR3 protein: CASSSDRRQPQHF
CDR3 DNA: TGTGCCAGCAGCTCCGACAGACGGCAGCCCCAGCATTTT

J gene: TRBJ2-7
clone size: few
D gene: TRBD2
V gene: TRBV20-1
CDR3 protein: CSVFPVGGGLNEQYF
CDR3 DNA: TGCAGTGTTTTTCCCGTTGGGGGAGGGCTAAACGAGCAGTACTTC

J gene: TRBJ2-1
clone size: many
D gene: TRBD2
V gene: TRBV5-1
CDR3 protein: CASSPGLAVPEQFF
CDR3 DNA: TGCGCCAGCAGCCCGGGACTAGCGGTTCCTGAGCAGTTCTTC

J gene: TRBJ1-4
clone size: few
D gene: .
V gene: TRBV10-3
CDR3 protein: CATSSATNEKLFF
CDR3 DNA: TGTGCCACCTCATCAGCAACTAATGAAAAACTGTTTTTT

J gene: TRBJ2-7
clone size: few
D gene: .
V gene: TRBV4-2
CDR3 protein: CASSQAEGQSSYEQYF
CDR3 DNA: TGTGCCAGCAGCCAAGCTGAGGGGCAATCCTCCTACGAGCAGTACTTC

J gene: TRBJ1-6
clone size: few
D gene: .
V gene: TRBV12-3/TRBV12-4
CDR3 protein: CASSLRPGVNSYNSPLHF
CDR3 DNA: TGTGCCAGCAGTTTACGGCCAGGGGTTAATTCCTATAATTCACCCCTCCACTTT

J gene: TRBJ1-2
clone size: few
D gene: TRBD1
V gene: TRBV20-1
CDR3 protein: CSARVTGENYGYTF
CDR3 DNA: TGCAGTGCTAGAGTCACAGGGGAGAACTATGGCTACACCTTC

J gene: TRBJ1-6
clone size: few
D gene: .
V gene: TRBV7-9
CDR3 protein: CASSLEVGTGNYNSPLHF
CDR3 DNA: TGTGCCAGCAGCTTAGAGGTCGGGACGGGAAACTATAATTCACCCCTCCACTTT

J gene: TRBJ2-5
clone size: few
D gene: .
V gene: TRBV20-1
CDR3 protein: CSARDWGSYQETQYF
CDR3 DNA: TGCAGTGCTAGAGATTGGGGCAGTTACCAAGAGACCCAGTACTTC

J gene: TRBJ2-7
clone size: few
D gene: TRBD2
V gene: TRBV20-1
CDR3 protein: CSADPPASGVSYEQYF
CDR3 DNA: TGCAGTGCTGACCCCCCTGCTAGCGGAGTCTCCTACGAGCAGTACTTC

J gene: TRBJ2-7
clone size: many
D gene: .
V gene: TRBV7-9
CDR3 protein: CASSLTQAPYEQYF
CDR3 DNA: TGTGCCAGCAGCTTAACCCAGGCCCCCTACGAGCAGTACTTC

J gene: TRBJ2-7
clone size: .
D gene: TRBD1
V gene: TRBV5-4
CDR3 protein: CASSLGTGQPYEQYF
CDR3 DNA: TGTGCCAGCAGCCTCGGAACGGGACAGCCCTACGAGCAGTACTTC

J gene: TRBJ1-1
clone size: many
D gene: .
V gene: TRBV7-2
CDR3 protein: CASSLGAQVNTEAFF
CDR3 DNA: TGTGCCAGCAGCTTAGGGGCTCAGGTGAACACTGAAGCTTTCTTT

J gene: TRBJ1-6
clone size: .
D gene: .
V gene: TRBV7-9
CDR3 protein: CASSLAIEASPLHF
CDR3 DNA: TGTGCCAGCAGCTTAGCGATTGAGGCTTCACCCCTCCACTTT

J gene: TRBJ2-1
clone size: many
D gene: .
V gene: TRBV10-2
CDR3 protein: CASSALYNEQFF
CDR3 DNA: TGCGCCAGCAGTGCCCTTTACAATGAGCAGTTCTTC

J gene: TRBJ2-3
clone size: few
D gene: .
V gene: TRBV20-1
CDR3 protein: CSAREQVSSTDTQYF
CDR3 DNA: TGCAGTGCTAGAGAACAGGTTTCTAGCACAGATACGCAGTATTTT

J gene: TRBJ1-2
clone size: .
D gene: .
V gene: TRBV12-3/TRBV12-4
CDR3 protein: CASTANGGHGYTF
CDR3 DNA: TGTGCCAGCACCGCGAATGGTGGGCATGGCTACACCTTC

J gene: TRBJ2-2
clone size: .
D gene: .
V gene: TRBV12-3/TRBV12-4
CDR3 protein: CASMDGNTGELFF
CDR3 DNA: TGTGCCAGCATGGACGGGAACACCGGGGAGCTGTTTTTT

J gene: TRBJ1-4
clone size: .
D gene: .
V gene: TRBV27
CDR3 protein: CASSLRGWEEKLFF
CDR3 DNA: TGTGCCAGCAGTTTAAGGGGGTGGGAGGAAAAACTGTTTTTT

J gene: TRBJ1-5
clone size: few
D gene: .
V gene: TRBV20-1
CDR3 protein: CSAGARDQPQHF
CDR3 DNA: TGCAGTGCTGGGGCTAGGGATCAGCCCCAGCATTTT

J gene: TRBJ1-6
clone size: many
D gene: .
V gene: TRBV2
CDR3 protein: CASSESRGGNSPLHF
CDR3 DNA: TGTGCCAGCAGTGAGAGCAGGGGTGGAAATTCACCCCTCCACTTT

J gene: TRBJ2-6
clone size: many
D gene: TRBD1
V gene: TRBV12-3/TRBV12-4
CDR3 protein: CASSSTGGTGANVLTF
CDR3 DNA: TGTGCCAGCAGTTCGACAGGGGGCACAGGGGCCAACGTCCTGACTTTC

J gene: TRBJ2-7
clone size: .
D gene: TRBD1
V gene: TRBV10-1
CDR3 protein: CASSENSGGEQYF
CDR3 DNA: TGCGCCAGCAGTGAAAATTCAGGGGGCGAGCAGTACTTC

J gene: TRBJ1-5
clone size: .
D gene: .
V gene: TRBV5-6
CDR3 protein: CASSLQGFFDNQPQHF
CDR3 DNA: TGTGCCAGCAGCTTACAGGGTTTTTTCGACAATCAGCCCCAGCATTTT

J gene: TRBJ1-6
clone size: .
D gene: .
V gene: TRBV30
CDR3 protein: CAWSPNDQSPLHF
CDR3 DNA: TGTGCCTGGAGTCCCAACGATCAATCACCCCTCCACTTT

J gene: TRBJ1-1
clone size: many
D gene: TRBD1
V gene: TRBV5-4
CDR3 protein: CASSGRQGNTEAFF
CDR3 DNA: TGTGCCAGCAGCGGGAGACAGGGGAACACTGAAGCTTTCTTT

J gene: TRBJ2-7
clone size: few
D gene: .
V gene: TRBV7-3
CDR3 protein: CASSYGGGASYEQYF
CDR3 DNA: TGTGCCAGCAGCTACGGAGGGGGGGCCTCCTACGAGCAGTACTTC

J gene: TRBJ2-3
clone size: .
D gene: TRBD2
V gene: TRBV7-9
CDR3 protein: CASSPIRGLAGSTDTQYF
CDR3 DNA: TGTGCCAGCAGCCCTATCCGTGGGCTAGCGGGTAGCACAGATACGCAGTATTTT

J gene: TRBJ2-7
clone size: many
D gene: TRBD1
V gene: TRBV14
CDR3 protein: CASSPPGGRSSYEQYF
CDR3 DNA: TGTGCCAGCAGCCCCCCAGGGGGCAGGAGCTCCTACGAGCAGTACTTC

J gene: TRBJ2-3
clone size: few
D gene: .
V gene: TRBV9
CDR3 protein: CASSVQPGIDTQYF
CDR3 DNA: TGTGCCAGCAGCGTCCAGCCGGGAATAGATACGCAGTATTTT

J gene: TRBJ1-2
clone size: .
D gene: .
V gene: TRBV29-1
CDR3 protein: CSVGAAGGYGYTF
CDR3 DNA: TGCAGCGTTGGGGCGGCGGGGGGCTATGGCTACACCTTC

J gene: TRBJ2-5
clone size: .
D gene: TRBD2
V gene: TRBV6-6
CDR3 protein: CASSSSSSGGDFKTQYF
CDR3 DNA: TGTGCCAGCAGTTCCTCATCTAGCGGGGGAGACTTTAAGACCCAGTACTTC

J gene: TRBJ2-7
clone size: .
D gene: .
V gene: TRBV19
CDR3 protein: CASSEGPYYEQYF
CDR3 DNA: TGTGCCAGTAGTGAAGGACCATACTACGAGCAGTACTTC

J gene: TRBJ2-1
clone size: many
D gene: .
V gene: TRBV20-1
CDR3 protein: CSASTSQGGYNEQFF
CDR3 DNA: TGCAGTGCTAGTACTTCCCAGGGTGGCTACAATGAGCAGTTCTTC

J gene: TRBJ2-1
clone size: many
D gene: .
V gene: TRBV2
CDR3 protein: CASIRDSYNEQFF
CDR3 DNA: TGTGCCAGTATCCGAGACAGCTACAATGAGCAGTTCTTC

J gene: TRBJ2-1
clone size: .
D gene: .
V gene: TRBV28
CDR3 protein: CASSFGDIEQFF
CDR3 DNA: TGTGCCAGCAGTTTTGGAGACATTGAGCAGTTCTTC

J gene: TRBJ2-1
clone size: .
D gene: .
V gene: TRBV2
CDR3 protein: CASSSRATNEQFF
CDR3 DNA: TGTGCCAGCAGCAGCAGGGCCACGAATGAGCAGTTCTTC

J gene: TRBJ2-1
clone size: medium-sized
D gene: .
V gene: TRBV4-3
CDR3 protein: CASSLRGVRAKWDEQFF
CDR3 DNA: TGCGCCAGCAGCCTAAGAGGAGTGAGGGCTAAATGGGATGAGCAGTTCTTC

J gene: TRBJ2-3
clone size: .
D gene: TRBD2
V gene: TRBV5-1
CDR3 protein: CASSMGGRAEDTQYF
CDR3 DNA: TGCGCCAGCAGCATGGGCGGGAGGGCGGAAGATACGCAGTATTTT

J gene: TRBJ1-2
clone size: few
D gene: TRBD1
V gene: TRBV3-1
CDR3 protein: CASSRQGIGGYTF
CDR3 DNA: TGTGCCAGCAGTCGACAGGGAATTGGCGGCTACACCTTC

J gene: TRBJ2-1
clone size: few
D gene: .
V gene: TRBV5-1
CDR3 protein: CASSSTGRNEQFF
CDR3 DNA: TGCGCCAGCAGCTCGACAGGACGCAATGAGCAGTTCTTC

J gene: TRBJ2-5
clone size: few
D gene: .
V gene: TRBV3-1
CDR3 protein: CASSQDSGQQETQYF
CDR3 DNA: TGTGCCAGCAGCCAAGATTCCGGACAGCAAGAGACCCAGTACTTC

J gene: TRBJ2-7
clone size: few
D gene: TRBD2
V gene: TRBV29-1
CDR3 protein: CSVEDTREGANYEQYF
CDR3 DNA: TGCAGCGTTGAAGATACCCGGGAGGGAGCGAACTACGAGCAGTACTTC